This TCR beta chain is drawn from a study of blood T cell repertoires in COVID-19. Study at large: Specimens from acute and convalescent COVID-19 originated in the United States, Italy and Spain.

The method was immunoSEQ multiplex PCR; TCRdb's version includes in-frame clones alone and lacks a portion of them. The sample includes around 260,000 clones, around 86% seen only once; the top ten take around 1.5%. The ends lost 4 bases at V and 7 bases at J; junction bases unmatched: 13. Germline V gene lookup returns CDR1 SGHRS and CDR2 YFSETQ. CDR3 length equals 15 residues. V gene TRBV5-1 combines with J gene TRBJ2-5, with TRBD2 matching 7 bases. The TCR sequence derives from a woman in her 40s who had recovered from COVID-19. Sequences were obtained from peripheral blood. The CDR3 sequence is CASSPPASGWRTQYF. CDR3 nucleotides: TGCGCCAGCAGCCCCCCGGCTAGCGGATGGAGGACCCAGTACTTC. Combining the CDR3 with reference TRBV5-1 and TRBJ2-5 gives the whole variable domain KAGVTQTPRYLIKTRGQQVTLSCSPISGHRSVSWYQQTPGQGLQFLFEYFSETQRNKGNFPGRFSGRQFSNSRSEMNVSTLELGDSALYLCASSPPASGWRTQYFGPGTRLLVL.